The 25 T cell receptor beta chains in this list originate from one sample, sequenced in a study of CD8 T cells in ankylosing spondylitis. What these receptors recognize is not known. MiXCR, run by TCRdb on the 5' RACE reads, gives a single entry per CDR3 protein. Among 800,000 to 900,000 distinct CDR3 sequences listed, 12% were seen once. General study results and limits: The study identified a TCR beta motif of under ten highly homologous variants that appeared characteristic of ankylosing spondylitis blood.

Input material: blood, either unsorted or a sorted T cell fraction (not recorded which). The receptor source for this set is a male donor with ankylosing spondylitis.

This sequence joins TRBV11-2 and TRBJ2-3, with TRBD2 as a possible D gene (6 bases). V lost 4 bases and J 4 bases, leaving 9 bases between the germline ends. Germline V gene sequence: CDR1 SGHAT, CDR2 FQNNGV. This CDR3 spans 13 amino acids. The CDR3 nucleotides read TGTGCCAGCAGCTGGGGGGAGGCAGATACGCAGTATTTT. Translated: CASSWGEADTQYF. Looking up the rest from reference TRBV11-2 and TRBJ2-3 gives the full variable domain: EAGVAQSPRYKIIEKRQSVAFWCNPISGHATLYWYQQILGQGPKLLIQFQNNGVVDDSQLPKDRFSAERLKGVDSTLKIQPAKLEDSAVYLCASSWGEADTQYFGPGTRLTVL.

This clonotype has just a few counts. The V call is TRBV6-5, the J call TRBJ1-4; D is unclear. V lost 2 bases and J lost 4, with 8 bases in between. In germline, CDR1 is MNHEY, CDR2 SVGAGI. The CDR3 loop spans 14 amino acids. This chain's CDR3 is CASSYIQFNEKLFF. The CDR3 region has the DNA TGTGCCAGCAGTTACATACAGTTTAATGAAAAACTGTTTTTT.

This clonotype was picked up a small number of times. V usage is TRBV6-2 or TRBV6-3 and J usage is TRBJ2-2, with D unresolved. Germline V gene sequence: CDR1 MNHEY, CDR2 SVGEGT. V was cut by 6 bases and J by 5 bases, with 10 bases left in between. The CDR3 totals 13 residues. This CDR3 reads CASRPDMTGELFF. For the CDR3, the DNA is TGTGCCAGCAGACCCGACATGACCGGGGAGCTGTTTTTT.

This clonotype showed up just a few times. This chain uses TRBV20-1 with TRBJ1-6, with D hard to call. The germline gives CDR1 DFQATT, CDR2 SNEGSKA (reference sequence). V gave up 4 bases and J gave up 7 bases, with 11 bases separating them. The CDR3 totals 13 residues. CDR3 DNA sequence: TGCAGTGCTAACCCACACAGAAATTCACCCCTCCACTTT. Amino acid sequence: CSANPHRNSPLHF.

This clonotype came up many times. The gene calls are TRBV4-3 and TRBJ2-1; D gene ambiguous. There are 13 residues in the CDR3. The germline CDR1 and CDR2 sequences are LGHNA and YSLEER. V shed 4 bases and J shed 10 bases, with 14 bases lying between them. In nucleotides, the CDR3 is TGCGCCAGCAGCCCCGGGCCTAACAGCGAGCAGTTCTTC. It yields the protein CASSPGPNSEQFF.

About this clonotype itself: The junction and the germline gene differ at one end; a read error may be behind it. The chain is built from TRBV7-7 and TRBJ2-1; 9 bases agree with TRBD2. The CDR3 consists of 15 residues. Germline CDR1 SSHAT, CDR2 FNYEAQ (reference sequence). This CDR3 is CASSPGLAIYNEQFF. CDR3 nucleotide sequence: TGTGCTAGCAGCCCAGGACTAGCGATCTACAATGAGCAGTTCTTC.

This clonotype has more than one count but fewer than ten. This rearrangement joins TRBV10-3 to TRBJ1-2, with D possibly being TRBD1 (5 bases). Germline CDR1 is ENHRY and CDR2 is SYGVKD. Trimming stripped 0 bases from V and 7 bases from J, with 9 bases between. CDR3 length: 13 residues. The CDR3 reads CAISESAGSGYTF. CDR3 coding DNA: TGTGCCATCAGTGAGTCTGCAGGGAGTGGCTACACCTTC.

The J gene is TRBJ1-2, the V gene TRBV3-1, with 10 bases fitting TRBD1. Germline V lookup: CDR1 LGHDT, CDR2 YNNKEL (reference sequence). This CDR3 has 15 residues. V lost 3 bases to trimming and J lost 2 bases; unmatched junction nucleotides: 3. The CDR3 spells CASSHGDRGNYGYTF. CDR3 nucleotides: TGTGCCAGCAGCCATGGGGACAGGGGAAACTATGGCTACACCTTC. Supplemented by reference TRBV3-1 and TRBJ1-2, the full variable domain reads DTAVSQTPKYLVTQMGNDKSIKCEQNLGHDTMYWYKQDSKKFLKIMFSYNNKELIINETVPNRFSPKSPDKAHLNLHINSLELGDSAVYFCASSHGDRGNYGYTFGSGTRLTVV.

This clonotype was recorded at least ten times. The V and J genes are TRBV20-1 and TRBJ1-5; 7 nucleotides line up with TRBD1. Germline trimming cut 3 bases from V and 2 bases from J; bases unmatched to any gene: 1. CDR3 length: 13 amino acids. Germline V lookup: CDR1 DFQATT, CDR2 SNEGSKA (reference sequence). CDR3 in amino acids: CSASTGGNQPQHF. The CDR3 nucleotides are TGCAGTGCTAGCACAGGGGGCAATCAGCCCCAGCATTTT.

The chain couples TRBV28 to TRBJ2-7, with TRBD2 identical over 9 bases. This CDR3 comprises 17 residues. With V trimmed by 6 bases and J by 2 bases, 14 bases remained unmatched. CDR1 MDHEN and CDR2 SYDVKM come from the germline V gene. The CDR3 DNA follows: TGTGCCAGCAGCGACCGAGCGGGAGGCCTACCTCCCTACGAGCAGTACTTC. Its translation: CASSDRAGGLPPYEQYF.

This clonotype was recorded at least ten times. The chain has TRBV20-1 and TRBJ1-2; D call uncertain. Looked up from germline, CDR1 is DFQATT and CDR2 is SNEGSKA (reference sequence). V was pared by 5 bases and J by 6 bases, with 19 bases between. The CDR3 covers 14 residues. As DNA, the CDR3 is TGCAGTGCTCGGGCTGTAGGGAAGGAGGATGGCTACACCTTC. Its translation: CSARAVGKEDGYTF.

This clonotype was counted at least ten times. V usage is TRBV7-2 and J usage is TRBJ2-7; D is possibly TRBD1 or TRBD2 (5 bases each). Trimming left V 7 bases short and J 4 bases short, with 14 bases between. Germline V CDR1 and CDR2: SGHTA, FQGNSA. The CDR3 has 13 residues. CDR3 loop: CASTPGPTYEQYF. The CDR3 nucleotides read TGTGCCAGCACCCCGGGGCCAACTTACGAGCAGTACTTC.

The rearrangement uses TRBV15 and TRBJ2-5; 7 bases match TRBD2. The junction had 7 bases not matched to a gene; V was cut back by 7 bases and J by 5 bases. The CDR3 has 13 amino acids. CDR1 is LNHNV and CDR2 is YYDKDF in the germline V gene (reference sequence). The CDR3 loop is CATNPRGGETQYF. In nucleotides, the CDR3 is TGTGCCACCAACCCCCGGGGAGGGGAGACCCAGTACTTC. The variable domain in full, with the rest retrieved from reference TRBV15 and TRBJ2-5, is DAMVIQNPRYQVTQFGKPVTLSCSQTLNHNVMYWYQQKSSQAPKLLFHYYDKDFNNEADTPDNFQSRRPNTSFCFLDIRSPGLGDTAMYLCATNPRGGETQYFGPGTRLLVL.

The rearrangement links TRBV5-1 to TRBJ1-5; no clear D gene. V lost 3 bases and J 9 bases, leaving 16 bases between the germline ends. The CDR3 is 14 residues long. CDR1 and CDR2 (germline): SGHRS, YFSETQ. In DNA, the CDR3 is TGCGCCAGCAGCTCCATACCCTCTAAGTGGCCCCAGCATTTT. It specifies CASSSIPSKWPQHF.

This chain links TRBV7-2 with TRBJ2-5; 7 positions match TRBD1. Germline assignment: CDR1 SGHTA and CDR2 FQGNSA. The CDR3 has 14 amino acids. The V gene end was trimmed by 4 bases and the J gene end by 5 bases; junction bases not matched to a gene: 7. The CDR3 here is CASSSQGIGETQYF. The CDR3 coding sequence is TGTGCCAGCAGCTCACAGGGGATAGGGGAGACCCAGTACTTC. Looking up the rest from reference TRBV7-2 and TRBJ2-5 gives the full variable domain: GAGVSQSPSNKVTEKGKDVELRCDPISGHTALYWYRQSLGQGLEFLIYFQGNSAPDKSGLPSDRFSAERTGGSVSTLTIQRTQQEDSAVYLCASSSQGIGETQYFGPGTRLLVL.

V usage is TRBV4-3 and J usage is TRBJ1-1; a possible D gene is TRBD1 (5 bases). The germline gives CDR1 LGHNA, CDR2 YSLEER. The V gene lost 6 bases and the J gene lost 4 bases, with 18 bases spanning the gap. This CDR3 has 15 residues. The CDR3 reads CASRRLGQGGTEAFF. The DNA for the CDR3 is TGCGCCAGCAGACGACTGGGGCAGGGAGGCACTGAAGCTTTCTTT.

This chain uses TRBV18 with TRBJ1-1, with D hard to call. The CDR3 is 14 amino acids. Germline CDR1 reads KGHSH; CDR2 reads LQKENI. The V end lost 3 bases, the J end lost 6 bases, and 14 bases lay between the germline ends. This CDR3 reads CASSPRQSDPEAFF. The DNA of the CDR3 is TGTGCCAGCTCACCCAGGCAATCGGACCCTGAAGCTTTCTTT.

This clonotype was detected a few times. This rearrangement joins TRBV6-2 or TRBV6-3 to TRBJ2-3, with 8 bases fitting TRBD1. The CDR3 sequence is 16 residues long. V lost 0 bases to trimming and J lost 4 bases; unmatched junction nucleotides: 6. The germline V gene encodes CDR1 MNHEY and CDR2 SVGEGT. The CDR3 DNA follows: TGTGCCAGCAGTTACTCCGGACAGGGAGCATCAGATACGCAGTATTTT. Amino acid sequence: CASSYSGQGASDTQYF.

The chain couples TRBV6-2 or TRBV6-3 to TRBJ2-1; D uncertain. V dropped 4 bases and J dropped 5 bases, with 15 bases sitting between them. The CDR3 is 15 residues long. The germline CDR1 and CDR2 sequences are MNHEY and SVGEGT. In DNA form, the CDR3 reads TGTGCCAGCAGTTTTGAGAGATACTATAACAATGAGCAGTTCTTC. Its protein is CASSFERYYNNEQFF.

There are a few counts of this clonotype. V gene TRBV20-1 combines with J gene TRBJ1-2, with D maybe TRBD1 (5 bases). CDR3 length equals 14 residues. Germline V gives CDR1 DFQATT, CDR2 SNEGSKA (reference sequence). Trimming pared 6 bases from V and 4 bases from J, leaving 18 bases between. CDR3 protein: CSAETQGGLYGYTF. In nucleotides, the CDR3 is TGCAGTGCCGAAACCCAGGGAGGGCTCTATGGCTACACCTTC.

This clonotype has a handful of counts. V gene TRBV20-1 combines with J gene TRBJ2-1; D is unresolved. V was trimmed by 1 base and J by 3 bases, leaving 4 bases between them. CDR3 length: 12 residues. Germline V gene lookup returns CDR1 DFQATT and CDR2 SNEGSKA (reference sequence). Here the CDR3 reads CSARASYNEQFF. The CDR3 DNA reads as TGCAGTGCTAGAGCCAGCTACAATGAGCAGTTCTTC.

A note on this clonotype: Germline and junction disagree at one end, which may indicate a read error. The chain has TRBV12-3 or TRBV12-4 and TRBJ2-3, with D unresolved. The CDR3 is made up of 14 amino acids. This CDR3 reads CASSFRQNTDPQYF. CDR3 nucleotides: TGTGCCAGCAGCTTTAGGCAGAACACAGATCCGCAGTATTTT.

The rearrangement links TRBV20-1 to TRBJ2-1, with unresolved D. Germline lookup yields CDR1 DFQATT and CDR2 SNEGSKA (reference sequence). CDR3 length: 15 amino acids. V shed 0 bases and J shed 8 bases, with 17 bases lying between them. CDR3 residues: CSARDSKRSDDEQFF. In nucleotides, the CDR3 is TGCAGTGCTAGAGATTCGAAGCGATCGGACGATGAGCAGTTCTTC.

The CDR3 sequence is CTCSLPPIRLRNPYNEQFF. In DNA form, the CDR3 reads TGTACCTGCAGTTTACCCCCTATAAGGTTGCGGAATCCCTACAATGAGCAGTTCTTC. The chain links TRBV2 to TRBJ2-1, with D hard to call. The CDR3 is made up of 19 amino acids. Germline V lookup: CDR1 SNHLY, CDR2 FYNNEI.

This clonotype appeared many times. The chain combines TRBV7-9 with TRBJ1-3; D is ambiguous. The V and J ends lost 4 bases and 0 bases respectively, with 7 bases between them. The V gene's germline CDR1 is SEHNR and CDR2 FQNEAQ (reference sequence). This CDR3 comprises 14 residues. CDR3 sequence: CASSYGVSGNTIYF. In DNA form, the CDR3 reads TGTGCCAGCAGCTACGGGGTCTCTGGAAACACCATATATTTT.